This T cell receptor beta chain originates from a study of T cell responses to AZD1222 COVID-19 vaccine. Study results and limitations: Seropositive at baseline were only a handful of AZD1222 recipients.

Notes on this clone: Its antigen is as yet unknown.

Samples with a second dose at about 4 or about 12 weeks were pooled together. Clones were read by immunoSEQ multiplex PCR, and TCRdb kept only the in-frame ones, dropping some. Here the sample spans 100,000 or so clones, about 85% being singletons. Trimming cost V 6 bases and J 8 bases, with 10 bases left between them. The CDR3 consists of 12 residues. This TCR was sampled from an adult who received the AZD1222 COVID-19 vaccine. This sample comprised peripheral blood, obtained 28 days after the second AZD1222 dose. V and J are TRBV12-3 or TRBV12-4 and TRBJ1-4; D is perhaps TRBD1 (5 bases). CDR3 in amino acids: CASRGVREKLFF. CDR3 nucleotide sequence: TGTGCCAGCAGGGGGGTCCGCGAAAAACTGTTTTTT.